The 2 T cell receptor beta chains below all came from one sample that was sequenced in a study of T cell responses to AZD1222 COVID-19 vaccine. Data came from immunoSEQ multiplex PCR; TCRdb stores just in-frame clones and leaves some out. In the table there are 75,000 to 100,000 clones, around 90% of which are singletons. The sample consisted of peripheral blood, taken on day 0 of AZD1222 vaccination. The receptors shown here come from an adult in good health.

The genes are TRBV3-1 (or the pseudogene TRBV3-2) and TRBJ2-4; D possibly matches TRBD1 or TRBD2 (5 bases each). Deletions cut 4 bases from V and 6 bases from J, with 10 bases between. CDR1 and CDR2 from the germline V gene are LGHDT and YNNKEL (reference sequence). The CDR3 consists of 13 residues. The CDR3 bases are TGTGCCAGCAGCCTGGGACGGTTAAACATTCAGTACTTC. Amino acids: CASSLGRLNIQYF.

The chain couples TRBV19 to TRBJ1-6, with D possibly being TRBD1 (6 bases). Germline V lookup: CDR1 LNHDA, CDR2 SQIVND (reference sequence). This CDR3 has 16 residues. The V and J ends lost 6 bases and 2 bases respectively, with 14 bases between them. This chain's CDR3 is CASRRSAGAYNSPLHF. DNA of the CDR3: TGTGCCAGTAGAAGATCGGCAGGGGCCTATAATTCACCCCTCCACTTT.